Here is one T cell receptor (beta chain) with its context. Which antigen it targets is not known. Since a much larger clone is just one base distant, this may be a read error. The sample belongs to a study of tumor and adjacent non-tumor tissue in lung cancer (dated by TCRdb to the late 2010s). Background on the whole study: The cohort included approximately 13 adenocarcinoma, 2 squamous cell carcinoma and 1 small cell lung cancer patients. The 15 or so patients were aged roughly 30 to 85 years, included some 10 men and 5 women, and had TNM stage I to III disease. Sequencing produced approximately 130 million productive TCRbeta reads in total, an average of approximately 4.2 million reads per sample. Using bulk TCRbeta repertoires from over 14 lung cancer patients, the study set lung tumor tissue side by side with matched distant non-tumor lung tissue. For each patient, one tumor sample and one normal lung sample were taken, giving approximately 33 paired specimens that underwent TCRbeta CDR3 sequencing.

RNA was isolated from bulk, unsorted tissue, and RNA quality was assessed with a NanoDrop ND-1000 and an Agilent 2100. Newly diagnosed lung cancer patients without prior chemotherapy who had been admitted for thoracic surgery in China between August and November 2014 were enrolled as donors. Patients with previous radiotherapy or chemotherapy, or with another concurrent cancer, were excluded from the study. Pieces of surgical tissue measuring about 1-2.1 cm3 were kept in RNAlater solution and held at -80 degrees C until needed. The method behind the library was multiplex PCR. The instrument was an Illumina HiSeq 2500. TCRbeta libraries were constructed through three rounds of nested PCR with primers (Table S4) according to protocols modified from ARM-PCR. Before sequencing, PCR products of 200-500 bp were excised from the gel and purified with the QIAquick gel extraction kit. In the paper's pipeline: Reads were cleaned using Trimmomatic, were merged into complete CDR3 sequences using FLASH, and were assigned to V(D)J germline segments using MiTCR. VDJtools was used to compute clonal diversity as the inverse Simpson's index. In-frame sequences without a premature stop codon were defined as productive reads. TCRdb reworked the public reads: Q25 trimming with fastp, MiXCR clone assembly, productive beta chains retained. When rows share a CDR3 protein, they turn into one entry using the most common DNA and genes. The V and J calls follow TCRdb's processing rather than the paper's. The sample records about 80,000 distinct CDR3 sequences, roughly 72% of which are singletons. 8% to 10% of the sample is in the top ten clones.

Study-level results and caveats: Tumor tissue showed significantly higher TCR diversity (inverse Simpson) than normal lung tissue, at 431.37 vs 166.20 (P = 0.0075, Mann-Whitney U test). Because peripheral blood was not sequenced, the blood TCRbeta repertoires of the lung cancer patients in the study went unexamined. TCR diversity was significantly higher in younger patients, and greater tumor TCR diversity was associated with shorter overall survival and shorter disease-free survival. The methods do not name the sequencing platform or mention unique molecular identifiers. The top 100 clones accounted for a significantly larger cumulative portion of the repertoire in normal lung than in tumor tissue. Only around 14 patients were in the cohort, and the authors stated that larger samples and more detailed clinical data are needed.

V sheds 8 bases and J sheds 5 bases, leaving 13 bases between their ends. Its CDR3 holds 12 amino acids, cysteine through phenylalanine. The DNA shown is the 36-base CDR3, in frame from base 1. The germline V gene gives CDR1 as SGHTA and CDR2 as FQGNSA. Rearrangement joined TRBV7-2 to TRBJ2-7; perhaps TRBD2 is the D gene, with 6 bases matching. The receptor comes from a woman aged 35 to 49 with non-small cell lung cancer. The source material was lung tumor tissue. The CDR3 corresponds to CASWPSGDEQYF. The bases are TGTGCCAGCTGGCCCTCGGGAGACGAGCAGTACTTC.